The clone carrying this TCR beta chain was observed at least ten times. What it binds is not known. These data are taken from a study of breast tumors, draining lymph nodes, adjacent tissues. Study-level findings and limits: Tumors had less TCR diversity than lymph nodes, more than nontumor tissue.

Breast cancer patients provided tissue from their axillary draining lymph nodes. TCRdb re-analysed the multiplex PCR reads in MiXCR, keeping a single row per CDR3 protein. This sample has approximately 130,000 distinct CDR3 sequences, with 21% found just once. V gave up 6 bases and J gave up 1 base, with 15 bases separating them. This CDR3 contains 15 residues. CDR1 SNHLY and CDR2 FYNNEI come from the germline V gene. The source is a female donor with breast cancer. Some clones in this sample may be carry-over from other donors' samples. The source material was axillary lymph node tissue. The V gene is TRBV2, the J gene TRBJ1-2, with D perhaps TRBD1 (6 bases). CDR3 nucleotide sequence: TGTGCCAGCAGAGTCTATGGGACAAGTAACTATGGCTACACCTTC. Protein: CASRVYGTSNYGYTF.